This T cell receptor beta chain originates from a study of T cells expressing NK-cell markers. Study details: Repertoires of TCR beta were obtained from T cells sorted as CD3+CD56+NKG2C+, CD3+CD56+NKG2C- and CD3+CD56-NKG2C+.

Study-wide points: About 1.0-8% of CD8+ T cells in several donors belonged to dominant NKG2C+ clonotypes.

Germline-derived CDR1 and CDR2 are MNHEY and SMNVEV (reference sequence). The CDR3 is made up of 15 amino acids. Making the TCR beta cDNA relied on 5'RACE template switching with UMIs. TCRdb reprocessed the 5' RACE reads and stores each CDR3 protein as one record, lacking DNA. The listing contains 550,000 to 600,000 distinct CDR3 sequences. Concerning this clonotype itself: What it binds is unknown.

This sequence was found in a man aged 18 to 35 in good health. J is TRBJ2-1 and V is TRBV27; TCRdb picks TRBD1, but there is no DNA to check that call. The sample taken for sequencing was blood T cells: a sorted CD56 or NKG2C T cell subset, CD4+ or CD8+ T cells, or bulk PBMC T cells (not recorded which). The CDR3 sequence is CASSLSPWEVNEQFF.